The clone carrying this T cell receptor (beta chain) turned up a few times. PCR was run on genomic DNA. A primer set of 30 forward and 13 reverse primers amplified the CDR3. TCRdb reanalysed the multiplex PCR reads using MiXCR and keeps one entry per CDR3 protein. The table has more than 250,000 distinct CDR3 sequences, roughly 44% seen once. The CDR3 has 16 residues. V lost 0 bases and J lost 10; bases outside the gene matches: 8. Germline V gene sequence: CDR1 MNHNS, CDR2 SASEGT. The data stem from a study of type 1 and type 2 diabetes patients. About the research overall: T cells were magnetically sorted from PBMCs as CD4+ or CD8+ subsets.

The chain couples TRBV6-1 to TRBJ1-6; 8 nucleotides line up with TRBD1. The receptor's source is a man between 18 and 35 years old with type 2 diabetes. Sequenced input: peripheral blood mononuclear cells (PBMCs). CDR3 region: CASSEARAGGNSPLHF. DNA of the CDR3: TGTGCCAGCAGTGAAGCGCGGGCAGGGGGCAACTCACCCCTCCACTTT.